Following are 32 T cell receptor beta chains from one sample sequenced in a study of blood T cell repertoires in COVID-19. Sequencing used immunoSEQ multiplex PCR; TCRdb keeps in-frame clones, though not all of them. The profile shows around 80,000 clones, 65% to 85% of them singletons. The sequenced sample was peripheral blood. All receptors come from a man in his fifties with COVID-19, enrolled during active disease.

The J gene is TRBJ1-2, the V gene TRBV6-5; D remains unclear. CDR1 is MNHEY and CDR2 is SVGAGI in the germline V gene. The CDR3 is 13 amino acids. The ends were cut back, 7 bases at V and 4 bases at J, with 13 bases in the middle. The CDR3 is CASTHRPSYGYTF. The CDR3 nucleotides are TGTGCCAGCACGCACAGACCTTCCTATGGCTACACCTTC.

The chain couples TRBV28 to TRBJ2-7; D is perhaps TRBD2 (6 bases). This CDR3 has 14 amino acids. V lost 6 bases and J 0 bases, leaving 12 bases between the germline ends. Germline V gene lookup returns CDR1 MDHEN and CDR2 SYDVKM. The CDR3 loop is CASRAGTHSYEQYF. CDR3 bases: TGTGCCAGCAGGGCCGGGACTCACTCCTACGAGCAGTACTTC.

The genes are TRBV7-9 and TRBJ2-1; tentatively, D is TRBD1 (5 bases). V gave up 2 bases and J gave up 6 bases, with 5 bases separating them. This CDR3 comprises 12 residues. Germline values: CDR1 SEHNR, CDR2 FQNEAQ (reference sequence). The CDR3 DNA reads TGTGCCAGCAGCTTACAGGGCAATGAGCAGTTCTTC. Amino acids: CASSLQGNEQFF. Drawing the rest from reference TRBV7-9 and TRBJ2-1, the complete variable domain is DTGVSQNPRHKITKRGQNVTFRCDPISEHNRLYWYRQTLGQGPEFLTYFQNEAQLEKSRLLSDRFSAERPKGSFSTLEIQRTEQGDSAMYLCASSLQGNEQFFGPGTRLTVL.

This clone was seen a few times. V gene TRBV7-9 combines with J gene TRBJ2-1; D is uncertain. Trimming removed 2 bases at V and 0 bases at J, with 5 bases between. CDR1 is SEHNR, CDR2 FQNEAQ, per germline (reference sequence). The CDR3 runs to 14 residues. In DNA, the CDR3 is TGTGCCAGCAGCTTACCGAGCTCCTACAATGAGCAGTTCTTC. Translating gives CASSLPSSYNEQFF.

This chain joins TRBV3-1 (or the pseudogene TRBV3-2) and TRBJ2-5; possibly TRBD2 for D (6 bases). CDR1 LGHDT and CDR2 YNNKEL come from the germline V gene (reference sequence). CDR3 length: 13 amino acids. V lost 3 bases to trimming and J lost 5 bases, with 10 bases between them. CDR3 coding DNA: TGTGCCAGCAGCCAGGCGGGGTGGGAGACCCAGTACTTC. Amino acids: CASSQAGWETQYF.

The chain has TRBV2 and TRBJ1-3; 9 bases are shared with TRBD1. J lost 0 bases, V lost 6 bases, and 12 bases had no gene match. Germline CDR1 SNHLY, CDR2 FYNNEI. The CDR3 has 18 residues. The CDR3 nucleotides are TGTGCCAGCAGCCCGGGACAGGGACGAGCGGGCTCTGGAAACACCATATATTTT. This encodes CASSPGQGRAGSGNTIYF.

This clone was detected ten times or more. J is TRBJ2-3 and V is TRBV10-3; TRBD2 is a possible D gene (6 bases). Germline V CDR1 and CDR2: ENHRY, SYGVKD. The germline V and J ends were trimmed by 7 bases and 8 bases, with 22 bases remaining between them. The length of the CDR3 is 15 residues. In DNA form, the CDR3 reads TGTGCCATCACCTCTGACGGGAGCTACCTCGGTACGCAGTATTTT. Amino acids: CAITSDGSYLGTQYF.

The chain recombines TRBV27 with TRBJ2-5; TRBD2 is a possible D gene (6 bases). CDR3 size: 14 residues. The V end was cut by 2 bases, the J end by 5 bases, with 12 bases between. The germline V gene encodes CDR1 MNHEY and CDR2 SMNVEV (reference sequence). The CDR3 region is CASSLTGAVETQYF. In nucleotides, the CDR3 is TGTGCCAGCAGTTTAACGGGAGCAGTGGAGACCCAGTACTTC.

The chain couples TRBV7-2 to TRBJ2-2, with TRBD2 identical over 13 bases. J gave up 6 bases and V 4 bases, and 8 bases lay outside the gene matches. CDR1 and CDR2 (germline): SGHTA, FQGNSA. The length of the CDR3 is 17 residues. CDR3 DNA sequence: TGTGCCAGCAGCTCCTACGGGACTAGCGGGACCTCCGGGGAGCTGTTTTTT. This gives the protein CASSSYGTSGTSGELFF. Complete variable domain (other parts from reference TRBV7-2 and TRBJ2-2): GAGVSQSPSNKVTEKGKDVELRCDPISGHTALYWYRQSLGQGLEFLIYFQGNSAPDKSGLPSDRFSAERTGGSVSTLTIQRTQQEDSAVYLCASSSYGTSGTSGELFFGEGSRLTVL.

The rearrangement links TRBV29-1 to TRBJ2-4; D is unclear. The CDR3 has 13 amino acids. V gave up 4 bases and J gave up 0 bases, with 7 bases separating them. CDR1 and CDR2 from the germline V gene are SQVTM and ANQGSEA. DNA for the CDR3: TGCAGCGTTGTCTCCGGAGCCAAAAACATTCAGTACTTC. Translation gives CSVVSGAKNIQYF.

The V and J genes are TRBV27 and TRBJ2-3; 15 bases align to TRBD2. The CDR3 runs to 18 residues. The ends lost 5 bases at V and 2 bases at J; junction bases unmatched: 8. Germline V CDR1 and CDR2: MNHEY, SMNVEV (reference sequence). The CDR3 protein is CASSPWTSGRVNTDTQYF. CDR3 bases: TGTGCCAGCAGTCCCTGGACTAGCGGGAGGGTCAACACAGATACGCAGTATTTT.

CDR3 coding DNA: TGCGCCAGCAGCAGGAAGCGGGAGGAACAAGAGACCCAGTACTTC. The encoded protein is CASSRKREEQETQYF. J is TRBJ2-5 and V is TRBV4-1; 9 bases are shared with TRBD2. Unmatched junction bases numbered 6, after V lost 5 bases and J lost 2 bases. CDR3 size: 15 residues. From germline, CDR1 is MGHRA and CDR2 YSYEKL.

This sequence joins TRBV11-3 and TRBJ1-6; 7 positions agree with TRBD1. Trimming cost V 4 bases and J 7 bases; bases outside gene matches: 4. CDR1 SGHNT and CDR2 YENEEA come from the germline V gene. The CDR3 runs 14 residues. The CDR3 reads CASSSGQRNSPLHF. The CDR3 DNA reads as TGTGCCAGCAGCTCGGGACAGCGAAATTCACCCCTCCACTTT.

The chain carries TRBV4-2 and TRBJ2-7, with 11 nucleotides matching TRBD2. Germline CDR1 reads LGHNA; CDR2 reads YNFKEQ. Germline trimming cut 0 bases from V and 4 bases from J; bases unmatched to any gene: 5. The CDR3 spans 16 residues. CDR3 sequence: CASSQETTSGRYEQYF. The CDR3 nucleotides read TGTGCCAGCAGCCAAGAGACTACTAGCGGGAGATACGAGCAGTACTTC.

The CDR3 sequence: CASSRDRDRSNEQFF. The CDR3 DNA sequence: TGTGCCAGCAGCCGCGACAGGGATAGGTCCAATGAGCAGTTCTTC. The V gene is TRBV5-4, the J gene TRBJ2-1; 7 bases fit TRBD1. J lost 6 bases, V lost 4 bases, and 10 bases had no gene match. Germline CDR1 reads SGHNT; CDR2 reads YYREEE (reference sequence). The CDR3 is 15 residues long.

The chain carries TRBV5-4 and TRBJ2-3; the match to TRBD2 covers 7 bases. This CDR3 has 14 amino acids. Looked up from germline, CDR1 is SGHNT and CDR2 is YYREEE (reference sequence). Losses at the gene ends were 2 bases for V and 6 bases for J; bases not matched to a gene: 6. This CDR3 reads CASSFTGGSDTQYF. CDR3 nucleotide sequence: TGTGCCAGCAGCTTCACGGGGGGATCTGATACGCAGTATTTT.

The chain is built from TRBV4-3 and TRBJ2-3; D might be TRBD2 (5 bases). The germline CDR1 and CDR2 sequences are LGHNA and YSLEER. This CDR3 has 17 residues. V dropped 0 bases and J dropped 4 bases, with 17 bases sitting between them. The CDR3: CASSQDFRPDGADTQYF. CDR3 in DNA: TGCGCCAGCAGCCAAGATTTTCGACCGGACGGGGCAGATACGCAGTATTTT.

The CDR3 DNA reads TGTGCCAGTAGTATTGCGAGGGTTGGAACCTACGAGCAGTACTTC. Translation: CASSIARVGTYEQYF. The V gene is TRBV19, the J gene TRBJ2-7; D possibly corresponds to TRBD2 (5 bases). V was trimmed by 3 bases and J by 2 bases, leaving 14 bases between them. The CDR3 sequence is 15 residues long. The germline gives CDR1 LNHDA, CDR2 SQIVND (reference sequence). Variable domain in full (rest from reference TRBV19 and TRBJ2-7): DGGITQSPKYLFRKEGQNVTLSCEQNLNHDAMYWYRQDPGQGLRLIYYSQIVNDFQKGDIAEGYSVSREKKESFPLTVTSAQKNPTAFYLCASSIARVGTYEQYFGPGTRLTVT.

This chain joins TRBV18 and TRBJ1-1, with D uncertain. Trimming left V 2 bases short and J 0 bases short, with 4 bases between. CDR3 size: 13 residues. The V gene's germline CDR1 is KGHSH and CDR2 LQKENI. CDR3 in DNA: TGTGCCAGCTCACCAGGGCTGAACACTGAAGCTTTCTTT. It yields the protein CASSPGLNTEAFF.

V gene TRBV2 combines with J gene TRBJ1-4; tentatively, D is TRBD1 (5 bases). The CDR3 spans 13 residues. Germline V CDR1 and CDR2: SNHLY, FYNNEI. The ends were cut back, 3 bases at V and 8 bases at J, with 10 bases in the middle. CDR3 protein: CASSDAGGEKLFF. The DNA for the CDR3 is TGTGCCAGCAGTGATGCGGGGGGGGAAAAACTGTTTTTT.

V gene TRBV18 combines with J gene TRBJ1-3; D unclear. CDR1 is KGHSH, CDR2 LQKENI, per germline. The CDR3 has 13 amino acids. V lost 2 bases and J lost 4, with 6 bases in between. The chain's CDR3 is CASSPDRGNTIYF. The CDR3 nucleotides are TGTGCCAGCTCACCAGATAGAGGAAACACCATATATTTT.

The genes are TRBV2 and TRBJ2-1; D not resolved. Germline CDR1 SNHLY, CDR2 FYNNEI. CDR3 length: 13 amino acids. With 3 bases removed from V and 1 base from J, the gap between germline ends came to 4 bases. The chain's CDR3 is CASSDSSYNEQFF. In DNA, the CDR3 is TGTGCCAGCAGTGACAGTTCCTACAATGAGCAGTTCTTC.

This chain links TRBV20-1 with TRBJ2-1; D unresolved. This CDR3 has 12 amino acids. In germline, CDR1 is DFQATT, CDR2 SNEGSKA (reference sequence). Trimming shortened V by 3 bases and J by 9 bases, and 12 bases separated the two germline ends. CDR3 sequence (DNA): TGCAGTGCTAGTTCCGAGTGGGCTGAGCAGTTCTTC. It translates to CSASSEWAEQFF.

CDR3 residues: CASSTPLVGIQETQYF. In DNA, the CDR3 is TGTGCCAGCAGTACCCCGTTAGTCGGGATCCAAGAGACCCAGTACTTC. The chain is built from TRBV6-2 or TRBV6-3 and TRBJ2-5; maybe TRBD2 (5 bases). The CDR3 totals 16 residues. The V gene lost 5 bases and the J gene lost 1 base, with 17 bases spanning the gap. Germline-derived CDR1 and CDR2 are MNHEY and SVGEGT.

The table lists this clone with a few counts. The V gene is TRBV10-2, the J gene TRBJ2-1, with D unresolved. In germline, CDR1 is WSHSY, CDR2 SAAADI. V lost 0 bases and J 5 bases, leaving 8 bases between the germline ends. The CDR3 length is 14 residues. CDR3 nucleotides: TGCGCCAGCAGTGAGTCGAGCAGGAACAATGAGCAGTTCTTC. It codes for CASSESSRNNEQFF.

J is TRBJ1-2 and V is TRBV29-1; 11 bases line up with TRBD1. In germline, CDR1 is SQVTM, CDR2 ANQGSEA. The CDR3 covers 14 residues. V lost 6 bases, J lost 8 bases, and 11 bases stayed unmatched. In DNA form, the CDR3 reads TGCAGCGTCGGACAGGGGGCGCAGGGGGGAGGCTACACCTTC. Translation gives CSVGQGAQGGGYTF.

This clone showed up many times. The V and J genes are TRBV7-2 and TRBJ1-1; no clear D. CDR3 length: 14 residues. The germline V gene encodes CDR1 SGHTA and CDR2 FQGNSA. Trimming cost V 5 bases and J 4 bases, with 14 bases left between them. The chain's CDR3 is CASSPGRGSTEAFF. The CDR3 region has the DNA TGTGCCAGCAGCCCCGGGCGGGGTTCCACTGAAGCTTTCTTT.

This clone is medium-sized within its sample. The chain is built from TRBV7-2 and TRBJ2-1; possibly TRBD1 for D (6 bases). V lost 5 bases, J lost 8 bases, and 22 bases lay in between. The germline CDR1 and CDR2 sequences are SGHTA and FQGNSA. This CDR3 comprises 16 residues. The CDR3 sequence is CASSGQPGSTRDEQFF. CDR3 coding DNA: TGTGCCAGCAGCGGACAGCCGGGCTCGACCCGCGATGAGCAGTTCTTC.

The CDR3 region has the DNA TGCAGCGTTGAGGAGATCACCGGGGAGCTGTTTTTT. Protein: CSVEEITGELFF. The genes are TRBV29-1 and TRBJ2-2; no reliable D call. The CDR3 totals 12 residues. V was trimmed by 3 bases and J by 4 bases, leaving 6 bases between them. Per germline, CDR1 SQVTM and CDR2 ANQGSEA.

The chain combines TRBV28 with TRBJ2-5; 9 bases map to TRBD1. Germline V gene data show CDR1 as MDHEN and CDR2 as SYDVKM. V lost 4 bases and J lost 6; bases outside the gene matches: 3. CDR3 length: 13 residues. The DNA for the CDR3 is TGTGCCAGCAGTTCACAGGGGGCAAAGACCCAGTACTTC. Translating it yields CASSSQGAKTQYF.

The chain carries TRBV7-3 and TRBJ2-1, with 7 bases that match TRBD2. Germline lookup yields CDR1 SGHTA and CDR2 FQGTGA. This CDR3 has 14 residues. With 4 bases clipped from V and 3 bases from J, the junction kept 3 bases outside the gene matches. CDR3 bases: TGTGCCAGCAGCTCGGGGGAGGGCTACAATGAGCAGTTCTTC. Amino acid sequence: CASSSGEGYNEQFF.

J is TRBJ2-7 and V is TRBV19; D may be TRBD1 (5 bases). Per germline, CDR1 LNHDA and CDR2 SQIVND (reference sequence). The CDR3 spans 12 residues. The V gene lost 9 bases and the J gene lost 6 bases, with 15 bases spanning the gap. CDR3 coding DNA: TGTGCCAGCTCCGACAGAGTCGGCGAGCAGTACTTC. Translated: CASSDRVGEQYF. The full variable domain, with the rest looked up from reference TRBV19 and TRBJ2-7, is DGGITQSPKYLFRKEGQNVTLSCEQNLNHDAMYWYRQDPGQGLRLIYYSQIVNDFQKGDIAEGYSVSREKKESFPLTVTSAQKNPTAFYLCASSDRVGEQYFGPGTRLTVT.